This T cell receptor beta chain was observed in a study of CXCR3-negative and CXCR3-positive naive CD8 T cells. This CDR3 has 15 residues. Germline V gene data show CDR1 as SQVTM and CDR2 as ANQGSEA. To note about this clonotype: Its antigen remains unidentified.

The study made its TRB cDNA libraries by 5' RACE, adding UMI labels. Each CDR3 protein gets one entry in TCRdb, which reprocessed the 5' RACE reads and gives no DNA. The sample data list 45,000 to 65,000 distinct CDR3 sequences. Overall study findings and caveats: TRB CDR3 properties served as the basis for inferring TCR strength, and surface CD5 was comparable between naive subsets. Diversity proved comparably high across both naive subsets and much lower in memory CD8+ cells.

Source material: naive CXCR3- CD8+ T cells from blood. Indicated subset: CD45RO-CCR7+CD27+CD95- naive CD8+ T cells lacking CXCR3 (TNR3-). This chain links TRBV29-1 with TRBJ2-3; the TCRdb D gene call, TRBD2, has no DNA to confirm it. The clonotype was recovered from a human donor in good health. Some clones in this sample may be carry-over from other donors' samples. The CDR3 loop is CSVDGLATAVDTQYF.